What follows are 28 T cell receptor beta chains derived from one specimen sequenced in a study of long-term antiretroviral therapy in people with HIV. The assay used was immunoSEQ (version v3.0), run at survey level. TCRdb's table, derived via immunoSEQ multiplex PCR, lists solely in-frame clones and lacks some. Counted here are 30,000 to 40,000 clones, around three quarters occurring once; the ten biggest clones make up 7.1%. The specimen comprised unsorted PBMCs, sampled 2 years after starting antiretroviral therapy. The receptors come from a woman between 50 and 59 years old with HIV.

The V call is TRBV9, the J call TRBJ1-2, with no clear D. The CDR3 totals 12 residues. CDR1 and CDR2 (germline): SGDLS, YYNGEE. Trimming removed 3 bases from V and 4 bases from J, with 7 bases in between. The CDR3 loop is CASSATVYGYTF. In DNA, the CDR3 is TGTGCCAGCAGCGCTACGGTCTATGGCTACACCTTC.

This chain joins TRBV19 and TRBJ2-1; D call uncertain. V was shortened by 5 bases and J by 5 bases, with 7 bases between the two germline ends. The CDR3 is 12 amino acids. Germline CDR1 reads LNHDA; CDR2 reads SQIVND (reference sequence). CDR3 in amino acids: CASSPEHNEQFF. Here the CDR3 DNA reads TGTGCCAGTAGTCCCGAGCACAATGAGCAGTTCTTC.

The V call is TRBV28, the J call TRBJ1-2; D is uncertain. CDR3 length: 11 residues. Germline CDR1 reads MDHEN; CDR2 reads SYDVKM. V lost 6 bases, J lost 2 bases, and 4 bases lay in between. This chain's CDR3 is CASSMNYGYTF. The DNA of the CDR3 is TGTGCCAGCAGCATGAACTATGGCTACACCTTC.

The rearrangement links TRBV2 to TRBJ2-1; 9 bases match TRBD1. V was clipped by 11 bases and J by 7 bases; unmatched bases: 12. This CDR3 comprises 14 residues. CDR1 and CDR2 (germline): SNHLY, FYNNEI. CDR3 residues: CAGTKTGGVNEQFF. DNA of the CDR3: TGTGCCGGCACAAAGACAGGGGGTGTAAATGAGCAGTTCTTC.

The rearrangement links TRBV6-1 to TRBJ1-4; D is ambiguous. The CDR3 is 13 amino acids. Trimming removed 5 bases from V and 6 bases from J, with 10 bases in between. CDR1 is MNHNS and CDR2 is SASEGT in the germline V gene. CDR3 sequence (DNA): TGTGCCAGCAGTCCCGGTTTGGATGAAAAACTGTTTTTT. Amino acid sequence: CASSPGLDEKLFF.

V and J are TRBV5-1 and TRBJ2-3, with 8 bases matching TRBD1. The length of the CDR3 is 13 residues. Germline-derived CDR1 and CDR2 are SGHRS and YFSETQ. With 6 bases clipped from V and 5 bases from J, the junction kept 5 bases outside the gene matches. The CDR3 loop reads CASKAGGRDTQYF. CDR3 sequence (DNA): TGCGCCAGCAAGGCAGGGGGCAGAGATACGCAGTATTTT.

This clone has a handful of counts. The chain carries TRBV7-9 and TRBJ2-7; D may be TRBD1 or TRBD2 (5 bases each). Trimming left V 7 bases short and J 3 bases short, with 10 bases between. Germline CDR1 is SEHNR and CDR2 is FQNEAQ (reference sequence). The CDR3 spans 12 residues. The CDR3 reads CASMGDSYEQYV. CDR3 coding DNA: TGTGCCAGCATGGGGGATAGCTACGAGCAGTACGTC.

This rearrangement joins TRBV6-1 to TRBJ1-1; no reliable D call. The CDR3 covers 13 residues. The germline V gene encodes CDR1 MNHNS and CDR2 SASEGT. The V end lost 4 bases, the J end lost 1 base, and 7 bases lay between the germline ends. CDR3: CASSVRENTEAFF. The CDR3 DNA reads TGTGCCAGCAGTGTTCGGGAGAACACTGAAGCTTTCTTT.

The CDR3 loop reads CASSLGDRGHSPLHF. The DNA of the CDR3 is TGTGCCAGCAGCTTGGGAGACAGGGGACATTCACCCCTCCACTTT. The chain joins TRBV5-6 to TRBJ1-6; TRBD1 agrees at 8 bases. Trimming took 0 bases from V and 8 from J; bases not matched to a gene: 4. The V gene's germline CDR1 is SGHDT and CDR2 YYEEEE. This CDR3 is 15 amino acids long.

V gene TRBV5-1 combines with J gene TRBJ2-7; a possible D gene is TRBD1 (6 bases). Trimming took off 8 bases at V and 5 bases at J, with 20 bases between the two ends. The germline CDR1 and CDR2 sequences are SGHRS and YFSETQ. The CDR3 is made up of 14 amino acids. Here the CDR3 reads CASTLTTGYDEQYF. The CDR3 DNA reads as TGCGCCAGTACTTTAACGACAGGTTACGACGAGCAGTACTTC.

In its sample, this clone was seen once. The chain is built from TRBV2 and TRBJ2-3; D is possibly TRBD2 (5 bases). V was shortened by 3 bases and J by 6 bases, with 7 bases between the two germline ends. CDR1 and CDR2 from the germline V gene are SNHLY and FYNNEI. The CDR3 loop spans 12 amino acids. In nucleotides, the CDR3 is TGTGCCAGCAGTGAGTCGGGGGATACGCAGTATTTT. The encoded protein is CASSESGDTQYF.

This chain joins TRBV4-1 and TRBJ1-2; 7 bases line up with TRBD1. The ends lost 0 bases at V and 5 bases at J; junction bases unmatched: 18. Per the germline V gene, CDR1 is MGHRA and CDR2 is YSYEKL. This CDR3 has 19 amino acids. The CDR3 is CASSQDPYQRDRLTYGYTF. In DNA form, the CDR3 reads TGCGCCAGCAGCCAAGACCCATACCAGAGGGACAGATTAACTTATGGCTACACCTTC.

The V call is TRBV28, the J call TRBJ2-7, with D possibly matching TRBD2 (5 bases). Trimming shortened V by 3 bases and J by 3 bases, and 15 bases separated the two germline ends. Germline V lookup: CDR1 MDHEN, CDR2 SYDVKM. The CDR3 extends over 15 amino acids. The CDR3 DNA is TGTGCCAGCAGTTTCCCCCTAGCAGGCGGCTACGAGCAGTACTTC. It yields the protein CASSFPLAGGYEQYF. The variable domain in full, completed from reference TRBV28 and TRBJ2-7, reads DVKVTQSSRYLVKRTGEKVFLECVQDMDHENMFWYRQDPGLGLRLIYFSYDVKMKEKGDIPEGYSVSREKKERFSLILESASTNQTSMYLCASSFPLAGGYEQYFGPGTRLTVT.

V and J are TRBV7-8 and TRBJ2-5; D tentatively fits TRBD1 or TRBD2 (5 bases each). V was trimmed by 3 bases and J by 5 bases, leaving 13 bases between them. The germline CDR1 and CDR2 sequences are SGHVS and FQNEAQ. The CDR3 consists of 14 residues. CDR3 sequence (DNA): TGTGCCAGCAGCTTTTTTGAGGGGCCCGAGACCCAGTACTTC. This translates into CASSFFEGPETQYF.

The V gene is TRBV2, the J gene TRBJ2-7; D is undetermined. The length of the CDR3 is 10 residues. Germline assignment: CDR1 SNHLY and CDR2 FYNNEI. Deletions cut 4 bases from V and 3 bases from J, with 1 base between. CDR3 DNA: TGTGCCAGCAGTGTCTACGAGCAGTACGTC. Protein sequence: CASSVYEQYV.

This sequence joins TRBV7-3 and TRBJ1-1; the D is unclear. Trimming pared 4 bases from V and 1 base from J, leaving 7 bases between. In germline, CDR1 is SGHTA, CDR2 FQGTGA. CDR3 length: 13 amino acids. The chain's CDR3 is CASSYGQNTEAFF. DNA for the CDR3: TGTGCCAGCAGCTACGGCCAGAACACTGAAGCTTTCTTT.

The J gene is TRBJ2-2, the V gene TRBV7-2; 12 bases line up with TRBD2. The CDR3 spans 16 residues. With V trimmed by 5 bases and J by 7 bases, 8 bases remained unmatched. Germline CDR1 SGHTA, CDR2 FQGNSA. In nucleotides, the CDR3 is TGTGCCAGCAGCCCTCAGGCTAGCGGGGGGGTCGGGGAGCTGTTTTTT. Residues: CASSPQASGGVGELFF.

This clone showed up just a few times. The chain carries TRBV9 and TRBJ2-3; D is uncertain. V lost 3 bases and J 0 bases, leaving 8 bases between the germline ends. Germline CDR1 SGDLS, CDR2 YYNGEE. The CDR3 has 14 residues. CDR3 nucleotides: TGTGCCAGCAGCGCAACAGCCAGCACAGATACGCAGTATTTT. Amino acids: CASSATASTDTQYF.

V gene TRBV6-5 combines with J gene TRBJ1-2; 9 bases align to TRBD1. This CDR3 is built from 14 residues. V shed 2 bases and J 7 bases; nucleotides not matched to a gene: 5. Germline CDR1 reads MNHEY; CDR2 reads SVGAGI. CDR3 sequence reads: CASSYEGQGPGYTF. In DNA form, the CDR3 reads TGTGCCAGCAGTTACGAGGGACAGGGCCCTGGCTACACCTTC.

The rearrangement links TRBV5-1 to TRBJ2-5; D not resolved. The V end lost 1 base, the J end lost 5 bases, and 21 bases lay between the germline ends. The germline gives CDR1 SGHRS, CDR2 YFSETQ. The CDR3 is 17 amino acids. Written as DNA, the CDR3 is TGCGCCAGCAGCTTGATGGCCCGAGGTCTTCAGGAGGAGACCCAGTACTTC. This sequence encodes CASSLMARGLQEETQYF.

The chain links TRBV7-9 to TRBJ2-7; tentative D call: TRBD1 (5 bases). V was cut by 5 bases and J by 3 bases, with 8 bases left in between. Germline values: CDR1 SEHNR, CDR2 FQNEAQ (reference sequence). The CDR3 covers 12 residues. CDR3 DNA sequence: TGTGCCAGCAGCGGCGACAGCTACGAGCAGTACGTC. Translated: CASSGDSYEQYV.

The rearrangement links TRBV11-2 to TRBJ1-3; D gene uncertain. Germline CDR1 SGHAT, CDR2 FQNNGV. Trimming removed 0 bases from V and 2 bases from J, with 8 bases in between. The CDR3 consists of 15 residues. In nucleotides, the CDR3 is TGTGCCAGCAGCTTAGAGCCTGCCACTGGAAACACCATATATTTT. Translation gives CASSLEPATGNTIYF.

The chain carries TRBV12-5 and TRBJ1-4; D is uncertain. Trimming cost V 1 base and J 4 bases, with 7 bases left between them. Germline CDR1 reads LGHNT; CDR2 reads FRNRAP. This CDR3 has 14 amino acids. CDR3 in amino acids: CASGLGRNNEKLFF. CDR3 coding DNA: TGTGCTAGTGGTTTGGGGCGAAATAATGAAAAACTGTTTTTT. Full variable domain (rest looked up from reference TRBV12-5 and TRBJ1-4): DARVTQTPRHKVTEMGQEVTMRCQPILGHNTVFWYRQTMMQGLELLAYFRNRAPLDDSGMPKDRFSAEMPDATLATLKIQPSEPRDSAVYFCASGLGRNNEKLFFGSGTQLSVL.

The chain recombines TRBV14 with TRBJ2-7, with 8 bases aligning to TRBD1. The CDR3 totals 16 residues. CDR1 SGHDN and CDR2 FVKESK come from the germline V gene. V lost 4 bases and J lost 0; bases outside the gene matches: 8. The CDR3 is CASSPNRQGSSYEQYV. DNA of the CDR3: TGTGCCAGCAGCCCAAATCGACAGGGGTCCTCCTACGAGCAGTACGTC.

V usage is TRBV6-5 and J usage is TRBJ1-1; D not certain. Looked up from germline, CDR1 is MNHEY and CDR2 is SVGAGI. With 5 bases removed from V and 1 base from J, the gap between germline ends came to 5 bases. This CDR3 has 12 amino acids. The DNA for the CDR3 is TGTGCCAGCAGTCGGGGGAACACTGAAGCTTTCTTT. The encoded protein is CASSRGNTEAFF.

This clone was detected once. The rearrangement joins TRBV5-6 to TRBJ2-6; unclear D gene. V lost 1 base, J lost 3 bases, and 2 bases lay in between. The CDR3 contains 13 residues. Germline V gene data show CDR1 as SGHDT and CDR2 as YYEEEE. Written as DNA, the CDR3 is TGTGCCAGCAGCTTGTATGGGGCCAACGTCCTGACTTTC. This gives the protein CASSLYGANVLTF.

This sequence joins TRBV6-1 and TRBJ1-6, with D unclear. Trimming removed 5 bases from V and 4 bases from J, with 6 bases in between. The CDR3 length is 13 residues. Germline V CDR1 and CDR2: MNHNS, SASEGT. The CDR3 loop is CASSSAYNSPLHF. The CDR3 DNA is TGTGCCAGCAGTTCGGCTTATAATTCACCCCTCCACTTT.

The chain uses TRBV27 and TRBJ1-5; 9 bases fit TRBD1. Germline trimming cut 6 bases from V and 2 bases from J; bases unmatched to any gene: 5. Per the germline V gene, CDR1 is MNHEY and CDR2 is SMNVEV (reference sequence). The CDR3 runs to 15 residues. CDR3 nucleotide sequence: TGTGCCAGCAGGCGACAGGGGGAGGGCAATCAGCCCCAGCATTTT. Its protein product is CASRRQGEGNQPQHF.